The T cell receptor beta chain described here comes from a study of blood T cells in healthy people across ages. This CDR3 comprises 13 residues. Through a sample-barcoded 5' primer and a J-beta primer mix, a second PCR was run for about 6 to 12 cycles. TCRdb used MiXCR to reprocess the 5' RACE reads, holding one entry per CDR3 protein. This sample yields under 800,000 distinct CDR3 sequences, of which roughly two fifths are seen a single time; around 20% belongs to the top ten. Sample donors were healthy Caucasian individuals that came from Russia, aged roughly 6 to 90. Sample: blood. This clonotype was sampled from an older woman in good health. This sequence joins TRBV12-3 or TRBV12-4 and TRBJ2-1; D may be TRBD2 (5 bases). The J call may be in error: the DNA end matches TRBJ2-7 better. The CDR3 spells CASTPSTGNEQYF. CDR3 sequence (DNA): TGTGCCAGCACCCCTAGCACGGGCAATGAGCAGTACTTC.